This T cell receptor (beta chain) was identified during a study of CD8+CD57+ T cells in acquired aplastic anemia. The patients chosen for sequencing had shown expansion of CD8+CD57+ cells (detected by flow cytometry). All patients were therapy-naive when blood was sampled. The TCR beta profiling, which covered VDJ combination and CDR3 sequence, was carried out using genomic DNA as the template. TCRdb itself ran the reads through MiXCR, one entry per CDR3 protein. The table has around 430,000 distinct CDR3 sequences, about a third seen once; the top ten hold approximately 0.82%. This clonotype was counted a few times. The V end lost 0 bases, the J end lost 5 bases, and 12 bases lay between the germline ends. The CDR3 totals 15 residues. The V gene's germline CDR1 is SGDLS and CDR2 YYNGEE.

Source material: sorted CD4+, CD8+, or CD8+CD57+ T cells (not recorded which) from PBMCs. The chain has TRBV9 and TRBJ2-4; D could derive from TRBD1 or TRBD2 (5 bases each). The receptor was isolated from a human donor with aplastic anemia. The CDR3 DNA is TGTGCCAGCAGCGTAGCTCCCGGGACGGAAAACATTCAGTACTTC. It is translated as CASSVAPGTENIQYF. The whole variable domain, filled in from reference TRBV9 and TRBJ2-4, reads DSGVTQTPKHLITATGQRVTLRCSPRSGDLSVYWYQQSLDQGLQFLIQYYNGEERAKGNILERFSAQQFPDLHSELNLSSLELGDSALYFCASSVAPGTENIQYFGAGTRLSVL.